This T cell receptor (beta chain) is drawn from a study of vaccination and CD4 T cells after COVID-19. About this clonotype itself: Its matching antigen is unknown.

The CDR3 totals 14 residues. CDR1 is MNHNS, CDR2 SASEGT, per germline. The V end lost 6 bases, the J end lost 10 bases, and 16 bases lay between the germline ends. Treatment in this sample: 10-day PBMC culture with coronavirus spike peptide pools or control peptides (ViraFEST assay). An Oncomine TCR Beta short-read assay was used to sequence the DNA from cultured CD4+ T cells. TCRdb analysed the PCR reads with MiXCR anew, one entry per CDR3 protein. The table includes fewer than 20,000 distinct CDR3 sequences, roughly 54% detected once. The rearrangement links TRBV6-1 to TRBJ1-6; D not certain. Sequencing was carried out using CD4+ T cells from blood, cultured in vitro. The TCR was taken from a human donor who had recovered from COVID-19. CDR3 DNA sequence: TGTGCCAGCAGCACCCGACGGGGAGGGTCACCCCTCCACTTT. It yields the protein CASSTRRGGSPLHF.